This TCR beta chain was identified in a study of T cell repertoires in cytomegalovirus infection. Whole-study context: Recently described HLA-C-restricted plus well-studied HLA-B-restricted CMV epitopes were used. Carrying CMV and the relevant HLA type showed in public TCR beta signatures.

Study-wide findings and caveats: Across the ex vivo response, the dominant clonotypes were HLA-C-restricted CMV-specific TCR beta clonotypes.

This clonotype was counted between two and nine times. Its matching antigen is unknown. TCRdb re-called the reads with MiXCR, one entry per CDR3 protein. The sample carries approximately 340,000 distinct CDR3 sequences, 25% to 30% recorded once. This clonotype originated in a human donor in good health (CMV status not recorded). Some clones in this sample may be carry-over from other donors' samples. The specimen comprised cultured PBMCs, sampled from culture after CMV antigen stimulation.

CDR3 nucleotides: TGTGCCAGCACTGGGAGAGGGGGCGAGAGCACTGAAGCTTTCTTT. Translated, it gives CASTGRGGESTEAFF. The rearrangement uses TRBV7-9 and TRBJ1-1, with 7 bases matching TRBD1. The junction had 12 bases not matched to a gene; V was cut back by 7 bases and J by 4 bases. This CDR3 is 15 amino acids long. Per germline, CDR1 SEHNR and CDR2 FQNEAQ (reference sequence).